This TCR beta chain was sequenced for a study of regulatory T cells in long-lasting Graves disease. Per germline, CDR1 SGHAT and CDR2 FQNNGV. V shed 3 bases and J shed 2 bases, with 10 bases lying between them. This CDR3 contains 15 residues. Time point specified: newly diagnosed GD, antithyroid drugs for less than 3 months. Scientists built the TCR library using RNA that was extracted from PBMCs. Under American Thyroid Association guidelines, Graves' disease was diagnosed. Patients hailed from an endocrinology department in Xi'an, China. TCR beta libraries were built with iRepertoire HTBI primers and Arm-PCR of CDR3 regions. Each CDR3 protein gets one entry after TCRdb re-called the multiplex PCR reads with MiXCR. Of 500,000 or so distinct CDR3 sequences listed, about 16% are singletons. In this sample, this clonotype turned up a few times. These same records also appear under a second study, on T cells in Graves' hyperthyroidism and ophthalmopathy. From that study: When the TCR CDR3 underwent first-round RT-PCR, the HTBI primer set was used.

Sample: peripheral blood mononuclear cells (PBMCs), taken at new diagnosis, from a patient treated with antithyroid drugs. The TCR comes from a woman aged 40-65 years with Graves disease. This chain links TRBV11-2 with TRBJ2-2; the D is unclear. The CDR3: CASSFQGFNTGELFF. The CDR3 coding sequence is TGTGCCAGCAGCTTTCAAGGATTTAACACCGGGGAGCTGTTTTTT. The full variable domain, with the rest looked up from reference TRBV11-2 and TRBJ2-2, is EAGVAQSPRYKIIEKRQSVAFWCNPISGHATLYWYQQILGQGPKLLIQFQNNGVVDDSQLPKDRFSAERLKGVDSTLKIQPAKLEDSAVYLCASSFQGFNTGELFFGEGSRLTVL.